Shown below are 28 T cell receptor beta chains from a single sample sequenced in a study of T cell responses to AZD1222 COVID-19 vaccine. Here immunoSEQ multiplex PCR was the method, and the copy in TCRdb shows in-frame clones only, minus some. Of approximately 130,000 clones in the sample, roughly 93% were seen once. Sequencing was performed on peripheral blood, taken on day 0 of AZD1222 vaccination. Receptors originate from an adult in good health.

The chain uses TRBV19 and TRBJ1-5; D uncertain. This CDR3 region has 14 residues. Germline assignment: CDR1 LNHDA and CDR2 SQIVND (reference sequence). V was shortened by 3 bases and J by 5 bases, with 11 bases between the two germline ends. DNA for the CDR3: TGTGCCAGTAGTATGTCGGCAGTAGATCAGCCCCAGCATTTT. This gives the protein CASSMSAVDQPQHF.

This clone was observed once. J is TRBJ1-4 and V is TRBV6-5; D is undetermined. V was trimmed by 8 bases and J by 3 bases, leaving 10 bases between them. Germline V lookup: CDR1 MNHEY, CDR2 SVGAGI. The CDR3 extends over 13 amino acids. The CDR3 loop reads CASAGNPNEKLFF. CDR3 DNA sequence: TGTGCCAGCGCGGGGAATCCTAATGAAAAACTGTTTTTT.

The chain links TRBV28 to TRBJ1-4; D may be TRBD1 (5 bases). The CDR3 is 17 amino acids. Germline CDR1 MDHEN, CDR2 SYDVKM. Trimming removed 4 bases at V and 8 bases at J, with 23 bases between. The CDR3 sequence: CASSSLTATRVGEKLFF. As DNA, the CDR3 is TGTGCCAGCAGTTCGTTGACAGCGACAAGGGTGGGGGAAAAACTGTTTTTT.

This chain connects TRBV27 to TRBJ2-1; TRBD1 agrees at 8 bases. The germline CDR1 and CDR2 sequences are MNHEY and SMNVEV (reference sequence). V trimming: 5 bases; J trimming: 15 bases; junction bases outside the gene matches: 9. The length of the CDR3 is 12 residues. The CDR3 sequence: CASSLEGQERFF. The DNA for the CDR3 is TGTGCCAGCAGTCTCGAGGGACAGGAGAGGTTCTTC.

A single count supports this clone. The V and J genes are TRBV4-3 and TRBJ2-2; 7 bases are a match to TRBD2. Germline assignment: CDR1 LGHNA and CDR2 YSLEER. J lost 0 bases, V lost 6 bases, and 10 bases had no gene match. The length of the CDR3 is 17 residues. The CDR3 sequence: CASRLNLAGANTGELFF. CDR3 nucleotides: TGCGCCAGCAGGCTTAATTTAGCGGGCGCGAACACCGGGGAGCTGTTTTTT.

The DNA for the CDR3 is TGTGCCAGCAGCCAAGAAAAGGGAAGGGACAGTTATTCACCCCTCCACTTT. It codes for CASSQEKGRDSYSPLHF. The rearrangement links TRBV3-1 (or the pseudogene TRBV3-2) to TRBJ1-6, with 7 bases fitting TRBD1. V dropped 0 bases and J dropped 8; count of bases not matched to a gene: 10. CDR1 is LGHDT and CDR2 is YNNKEL in the germline V gene (reference sequence). This CDR3 is 17 amino acids long.

The V and J genes are TRBV7-9 and TRBJ1-2; D remains ambiguous. Trimming left V 5 bases short and J 6 bases short, with 7 bases between. The CDR3 has 11 residues. The germline V gene has CDR1 SEHNR and CDR2 FQNEAQ (reference sequence). CDR3 DNA: TGTGCCAGCAGCCCCCCCAATGGCTACACCTTC. Amino acid sequence: CASSPPNGYTF. The full variable domain, rest sourced from reference TRBV7-9 and TRBJ1-2, is DTGVSQNPRHKITKRGQNVTFRCDPISEHNRLYWYRQTLGQGPEFLTYFQNEAQLEKSRLLSDRFSAERPKGSFSTLEIQRTEQGDSAMYLCASSPPNGYTFGSGTRLTVV.

This chain links TRBV6-5 with TRBJ1-2; unclear D gene. The CDR3 is 15 amino acids. Germline CDR1 MNHEY, CDR2 SVGAGI. V was pared by 5 bases and J by 7 bases, with 20 bases between. The CDR3, as DNA: TGTGCCAGCAGTAAGGAGTTCCTCGGGAAAACTGGCTACACCTTC. Translation gives CASSKEFLGKTGYTF.

On this clone itself: Additional DNA sequences in this sample encode the identical CDR3. The chain links TRBV9 to TRBJ1-1; 8 bases map to TRBD1. After removal of 0 bases from V and 2 bases from J, the junction contained 3 bases not matched to a gene. In germline, CDR1 is SGDLS, CDR2 YYNGEE. The CDR3 contains 15 residues. This chain's CDR3 is CASSVGTGGNTEAFF. The CDR3, as DNA: TGTGCCAGCAGCGTAGGTACAGGGGGTAACACTGAAGCTTTCTTT.

This clone was counted a single time. The chain joins TRBV28 to TRBJ1-6; D not resolved. The CDR3 has 12 amino acids. Trimming left V 7 bases short and J 5 bases short, with 6 bases between. Germline V gene sequence: CDR1 MDHEN, CDR2 SYDVKM. The CDR3 loop reads CASNYNNSPLHF. The CDR3 DNA sequence: TGTGCCAGCAATTATAATAATTCACCCCTCCACTTT.

The rearrangement joins TRBV5-1 to TRBJ1-4; D perhaps matches TRBD1 (5 bases). The CDR3 loop spans 14 amino acids. V dropped 0 bases and J dropped 8 bases, with 11 bases sitting between them. In germline, CDR1 is SGHRS, CDR2 YFSETQ. Written as DNA, the CDR3 is TGCGCCAGCAGCTTGGGCCAGGGAAGAGAAAAACTGTTTTTT. It codes for CASSLGQGREKLFF.

V usage is TRBV19 and J usage is TRBJ2-5; 7 positions match TRBD1. The germline V gene has CDR1 LNHDA and CDR2 SQIVND (reference sequence). The CDR3 consists of 16 residues. The V gene end was trimmed by 5 bases and the J gene end by 5 bases; junction bases not matched to a gene: 14. The CDR3 DNA follows: TGTGCCAGTAGTCCCTACAGGGGTAGAGGCGTGGAGACCCAGTACTTC. This gives the protein CASSPYRGRGVETQYF. Full variable domain (outside the CDR3, taken from reference TRBV19 and TRBJ2-5): DGGITQSPKYLFRKEGQNVTLSCEQNLNHDAMYWYRQDPGQGLRLIYYSQIVNDFQKGDIAEGYSVSREKKESFPLTVTSAQKNPTAFYLCASSPYRGRGVETQYFGPGTRLLVL.

The count of this clone is one. The chain joins TRBV5-6 to TRBJ1-2, with D possibly TRBD1 on 6 matching bases. V shed 0 bases and J shed 2 bases, with 14 bases lying between them. This CDR3 contains 16 residues. Germline V CDR1 and CDR2: SGHDT, YYEEEE. The CDR3 loop reads CASSLAPGRGNYGYTF. The CDR3 DNA follows: TGTGCCAGCAGCTTGGCTCCTGGGAGGGGGAACTATGGCTACACCTTC.

This clone showed up just once. The chain is built from TRBV27 and TRBJ1-5; a weak D match, TRBD1 (6 bases). Germline CDR1 is MNHEY and CDR2 is SMNVEV (reference sequence). Between the trimmed V and J ends, which lost 2 bases and 4 bases, there was a span of 18 bases. The CDR3 loop spans 17 amino acids. CDR3 in DNA: TGTGCCAGCAGTTTACGCGGACAGACCCTTCGGAATCAGCCCCAGCATTTT. It codes for CASSLRGQTLRNQPQHF.

The chain combines TRBV6-6 with TRBJ1-1; possible D gene TRBD1, 5 bases. Germline CDR1 MNHNY, CDR2 SVGAGI (reference sequence). CDR3 length: 14 residues. V was shortened by 0 bases and J by 6 bases, with 11 bases between the two germline ends. CDR3 sequence (DNA): TGTGCCAGCAGTTACTCCACGTGGGGGTCTGAAGCTTTCTTT. Residues: CASSYSTWGSEAFF.

The CDR3 spells CAWSVQGLRRYNEQFF. The DNA for the CDR3 is TGTGCCTGGAGTGTACAGGGTCTCCGACGCTACAATGAGCAGTTCTTC. The J gene is TRBJ2-1, the V gene TRBV30; a possible D gene is TRBD1 (6 bases). V was pared by 0 bases and J by 3 bases, with 15 bases between. The CDR3 runs 16 residues. CDR1 and CDR2 (germline): GTSNPN, SVGIG (reference sequence).

About this clone: The same CDR3 arises from other DNA sequences in this sample as well. This chain uses TRBV28 with TRBJ1-2; no definite D call. The CDR3 has 11 residues. Trimming took 5 bases from V and 4 from J, leaving 5 bases between them. Germline V gene lookup returns CDR1 MDHEN and CDR2 SYDVKM. CDR3 DNA: TGTGCCAGCAGTGTGGGCTATGGCTACACCTTC. The encoded protein is CASSVGYGYTF.

This clone has a single count. The rearrangement joins TRBV28 to TRBJ1-6; 7 nucleotides match TRBD1. Trimming took 5 bases from V and 4 from J; bases not matched to a gene: 8. Germline V CDR1 and CDR2: MDHEN, SYDVKM. The CDR3 contains 16 residues. The CDR3 spells CASSTPTGAYNSPLHF. The CDR3 bases are TGTGCCAGCAGTACACCAACAGGGGCTTATAATTCACCCCTCCACTTT.

This chain uses TRBV10-3 with TRBJ2-2; D remains unclear. The germline V gene has CDR1 ENHRY and CDR2 SYGVKD. The V end lost 3 bases, the J end lost 3 bases, and 14 bases lay between the germline ends. The CDR3 runs 16 residues. CDR3 sequence reads: CAISESQPPDTGELFF. CDR3 in DNA: TGTGCCATCAGTGAATCACAGCCCCCCGACACCGGGGAGCTGTTTTTT.

This clone showed up just once. V usage is TRBV6-6 and J usage is TRBJ1-2; D might be TRBD1 (5 bases). The germline V gene encodes CDR1 MNHNY and CDR2 SVGAGI (reference sequence). CDR3 length: 15 amino acids. Trimming removed 5 bases from V and 6 bases from J, with 19 bases in between. The CDR3 loop is CASSVVVGHRDGYTF. CDR3 DNA: TGTGCCAGCAGTGTGGTTGTAGGACACCGGGATGGCTACACCTTC.

The rearrangement joins TRBV28 to TRBJ2-7; D is uncertain. Deletions cut 2 bases from V and 3 bases from J, with 8 bases between. Germline-derived CDR1 and CDR2 are MDHEN and SYDVKM. CDR3 length equals 13 residues. CDR3 loop: CASSLQDGYEQYF. CDR3 bases: TGTGCCAGCAGTTTACAGGATGGCTACGAGCAGTACTTC.

The rearrangement joins TRBV3-1 (or the pseudogene TRBV3-2) to TRBJ1-6; possible D gene TRBD1, 5 bases. Germline values: CDR1 LGHDT, CDR2 YNNKEL (reference sequence). The CDR3 is 15 residues long. V shed 6 bases and J shed 8 bases, with 17 bases lying between them. For the CDR3, the DNA is TGTGCCAGCAGGTTTCTTCAGGGTATTCATTCACCCCTCCACTTT. Its translation is CASRFLQGIHSPLHF.

The chain has TRBV7-9 and TRBJ1-2; D gene uncertain. The CDR3 sequence is 14 residues long. V dropped 4 bases and J dropped 4 bases, with 13 bases sitting between them. CDR1 SEHNR and CDR2 FQNEAQ come from the germline V gene (reference sequence). The chain's CDR3 is CASSWNNGGYGYTF. For the CDR3, the DNA is TGTGCCAGCAGCTGGAACAACGGAGGCTATGGCTACACCTTC.

CDR3 DNA sequence: TGTGCCAGTAGTATAGATCTTAACCAGCGAGAGCAGTTCTTC. This sequence encodes CASSIDLNQREQFF. The chain couples TRBV19 to TRBJ2-1; D gene uncertain. V shed 0 bases and J shed 10 bases, with 13 bases lying between them. This CDR3 spans 14 amino acids. Germline CDR1 and CDR2: LNHDA and SQIVND (reference sequence).

The chain links TRBV4-3 to TRBJ2-7; TRBD1 aligns across 7 bases. V shed 1 base and J 2 bases; nucleotides not matched to a gene: 5. This CDR3 is 15 amino acids long. From germline, CDR1 is LGHNA and CDR2 YSLEER. The CDR3 region has the DNA TGCGCCAGCAGCCAAGCAATTACAGGGGCCTACGAGCAGTACTTC. It yields the protein CASSQAITGAYEQYF.

This chain links TRBV6-1 with TRBJ2-5; the match to TRBD1 covers 12 bases. Germline V gives CDR1 MNHNS, CDR2 SASEGT. V shed 3 bases and J 5 bases; nucleotides not matched to a gene: 7. The CDR3 contains 16 residues. CDR3 sequence (DNA): TGTGCCAGCAGTGATAGGGACAGGGGGCGTGGGGAGACCCAGTACTTC. Translating gives CASSDRDRGRGETQYF.

The chain recombines TRBV28 with TRBJ2-7, with D perhaps TRBD2 (5 bases). The CDR3 length is 15 residues. V was clipped by 6 bases and J by 6 bases, with 21 bases between them. Looked up from germline, CDR1 is MDHEN and CDR2 is SYDVKM. This CDR3 reads CASRDRPGYYGEQYF. The DNA of the CDR3 is TGTGCCAGCAGGGATCGTCCGGGATACTACGGCGAGCAGTACTTC.

The CDR3 reads CASSMDRGLYYGYTF. The CDR3 bases are TGTGCCAGTAGTATGGACAGGGGGCTGTACTATGGCTACACCTTC. The chain links TRBV19 to TRBJ1-2; 11 positions agree with TRBD1. This CDR3 comprises 15 residues. Germline V gene lookup returns CDR1 LNHDA and CDR2 SQIVND (reference sequence). The V segment lost 3 bases and the J segment 3 bases; nucleotides outside the gene matches: 3.